Detailed here is one T cell receptor (beta chain). Its binding antigen is unknown. No base quality information exists; no much larger clone differs at one position. The record originates from a study of blood T cell repertoires in COVID-19 (dated by TCRdb to the early 2020s). Regarding the study in general: The collaborator samples originated in the United States, Italy and Spain and spanned the acute and convalescent phases of COVID-19. The prospective study material was composed of cDNA or gDNA derived from T cells, B-cell-depleted T cells, or PBMCs. Subjects who had been exposed to COVID-19, were actively infected with it, or had recovered from it provided the deeply sampled blood TCRbeta repertoires that made up the dataset. HLA class I and class II types, where available, came from metadata supplied by the sample provider rather than from assay-based typing. The samples were drawn from two sources: the first 160 participants of the ongoing ImmuneRACE study, and 1,000 to 1,500 subjects contributed by 6 global collaborators. Nearly every sample came with metadata listing a de-identified subject ID, COVID-19 status, age in years and sex. A freely available public database, intended as a resource for researchers studying the immune response to SARS-CoV-2, is where the repertoires were released.

Participants in the prospective study were aged roughly 18 to 90 years, lived in some 24 United States geographic areas, and enrolled through a virtual design. Cohort assignment in the prospective study relied on participant-reported clinical history from a screening survey and a study questionnaire. In the prospective study, whole blood, serum and a nasopharyngeal or oropharyngeal swab were collected from each participant by mobile phlebotomists. Additional blood draws and questionnaires over an approximately 2-month period could optionally be provided by prospective study participants. Blood samples from the prospective study were shipped frozen or at room temperature prior to DNA extraction. What the research found in general, with its limitations: The quantity of clinical and demographic metadata differed by source and by participant and was supplied without curation.

Based on the germline V gene (reference sequence), the CDR1 and CDR2 sequences are SGHNT and YYREEE. From cysteine to phenylalanine, the CDR3 is 16 amino acids long. CDR3 DNA is the only sequence kept; it has 48 bases, read in frame from the first base. Trimming removed 4 bases from V and 8 bases from J, leaving 19 bases between the germline ends. TCRbeta CDR3 regions were amplified from genomic DNA using the immunoSEQ Assay, a bias-controlled multiplex PCR. The authors processed their data as follows. The number of nucleated cells in each sample was estimated by amplification of reference gene primers within the assay. Sequence reads were collapsed and filtered to measure the absolute abundance of every unique TCRbeta CDR3 rearrangement. For each sample, productive Simpson clonality was calculated as the square root of Simpson's diversity index over productive rearrangements. The table comes from immuneACCESS by way of TCRdb, which keeps in-frame sequences with V and J called. Part of the clones is missing from these tables; in studies checked, under half for an unresolved V gene and the rest for unknown reasons. V, J and clone size are those of that table, while D and trimming were read from the DNA. For this sample the table gives 180,000 or so clones, of which approximately 92% were detected only once. The top ten hold around 2.3% of the sample.

Sequencing was performed on PBMCs or T cells enriched from blood (not recorded which). This receptor was taken from a middle-aged woman with acute COVID-19. This chain joins TRBV5-4 to TRBJ1-6; the best D guess is TRBD1, with 6 bases matching. The CDR3: CASSRMTGLGDSPLHF. Here is the DNA: TGTGCCAGCAGCCGAATGACAGGACTAGGGGATTCACCCCTCCACTTT.